Each of the 22 T cell receptor beta chains below was sequenced from the same sample in a study of tumor-infiltrating lymphocytes in localized non-small cell lung cancer. Clones were read by immunoSEQ multiplex PCR, and TCRdb kept only the in-frame ones, dropping some. The sample has about 14,000 clones, roughly 70% seen once. Sequencing was performed on lung tumor tissue. Receptors were obtained from a human donor with non-small cell lung cancer.

V and J are TRBV18 and TRBJ2-3; TRBD1 is a possible D gene (5 bases). Deletions cut 3 bases from V and 6 bases from J, with 13 bases between. The CDR3 runs 14 residues. Germline-derived CDR1 and CDR2 are KGHSH and LQKENI. For the CDR3, the DNA is TGTGCCAGCTCACCTATGCAGGGCCGGGATACGCAGTATTTT. It specifies CASSPMQGRDTQYF.

This chain connects TRBV13 to TRBJ2-7; D is unresolved. The CDR3 is 11 amino acids. Per germline, CDR1 PRHDT and CDR2 FYEKMQ (reference sequence). V lost 4 bases, J lost 3 bases, and 4 bases lay in between. The CDR3 nucleotides are TGTGCCAGCAGCTCAAACTACGAGCAGTACTTC. This codes for CASSSNYEQYF.

The V call is TRBV7-9, the J call TRBJ2-1, with D perhaps TRBD2 (6 bases). CDR1 is SEHNR, CDR2 FQNEAQ, per germline (reference sequence). Trimming pared 1 base from V and 2 bases from J, leaving 9 bases between. The CDR3 runs 15 residues. Here the CDR3 reads CASSLVGGTYNEQFF. CDR3 DNA: TGTGCCAGCAGCTTAGTGGGGGGTACCTACAATGAGCAGTTCTTC.

In DNA, the CDR3 is TGTGCCAGCAGCGTAGAGTGGAACTATAACACTGAAGCTTTCTTT. Encoded protein: CASSVEWNYNTEAFF. The chain is built from TRBV9 and TRBJ1-1, with D unclear. Trimming took off 0 bases at V and 2 bases at J, with 11 bases between the two ends. The CDR3 has 15 residues. The germline CDR1 and CDR2 sequences are SGDLS and YYNGEE.

CDR3 sequence reads: CASSLEGDYEQYF. The CDR3 DNA reads TGTGCCAGCAGCTTAGAGGGGGACTACGAGCAGTACTTC. The chain uses TRBV7-9 and TRBJ2-7; maybe TRBD1 (6 bases). The CDR3 covers 13 residues. Germline V gene lookup returns CDR1 SEHNR and CDR2 FQNEAQ (reference sequence). Trimming shortened V by 1 base and J by 3 bases, and 7 bases separated the two germline ends.

This chain connects TRBV6-4 to TRBJ2-1; TRBD2 matches at 8 bases. V lost 4 bases and J lost 7; bases outside the gene matches: 6. Per the germline V gene, CDR1 is MRHNA and CDR2 is SNTAGT. The CDR3 spans 14 residues. CDR3 bases: TGTGCCAGCAGTGGTCAGGCTAGCGGGAATGAGCAGTTCTTC. It specifies CASSGQASGNEQFF.

V and J are TRBV27 and TRBJ1-1, with D perhaps TRBD1 (5 bases). CDR3 length equals 13 residues. The V and J ends lost 0 bases and 5 bases respectively, with 7 bases between them. Germline V gene data show CDR1 as MNHEY and CDR2 as SMNVEV (reference sequence). CDR3 in amino acids: CASSLSGVTEAFF. CDR3 sequence (DNA): TGTGCCAGCAGTTTATCAGGGGTTACTGAAGCTTTCTTT.

The chain is built from TRBV19 and TRBJ1-2, with 8 bases lining up with TRBD1. The length of the CDR3 is 15 residues. V dropped 6 bases and J dropped 6; count of bases not matched to a gene: 12. Germline V gives CDR1 LNHDA, CDR2 SQIVND (reference sequence). The CDR3 DNA reads TGTGCCAGTAGCACCCGACAGGGGCGATTGGATGGCTACACCTTC. It encodes CASSTRQGRLDGYTF.

This clone was counted a single time. The genes are TRBV6-6 and TRBJ1-4; a weak D match, TRBD1 (5 bases). CDR3 length: 14 amino acids. CDR1 is MNHNY and CDR2 is SVGAGI in the germline V gene (reference sequence). Trimming pared 6 bases from V and 8 bases from J, leaving 16 bases between. CDR3 protein: CASRSYSTGEKLFF. CDR3 in DNA: TGTGCCAGCAGATCATACAGCACAGGAGAAAAACTGTTTTTT.

This clone is medium-sized in the sample. The chain links TRBV20-1 to TRBJ1-1; D unclear. From germline, CDR1 is DFQATT and CDR2 SNEGSKA (reference sequence). The CDR3 is made up of 10 amino acids. V was shortened by 5 bases and J by 8 bases, with 9 bases between the two germline ends. In nucleotides, the CDR3 is TGCAGTGCTTCCGGGTTCGAAGCTTTCTTT. It is translated as CSASGFEAFF.

The gene calls are TRBV4-2 and TRBJ1-1, with TRBD1 identical over 9 bases. Germline CDR1 LGHNA, CDR2 YNFKEQ. V gave up 0 bases and J gave up 5 bases; unmatched junction bases: 10. This CDR3 region has 17 residues. The CDR3 coding sequence is TGTGCCAGCAGCCAAGATATCGGGACAGGGACCGAAACTGAAGCTTTCTTT. Amino acids: CASSQDIGTGTETEAFF.

The V and J genes are TRBV2 and TRBJ2-2, with D unclear. The CDR3 is 16 residues long. The V gene lost 4 bases and the J gene lost 5 bases, with 17 bases spanning the gap. Germline CDR1 is SNHLY and CDR2 is FYNNEI. The CDR3 DNA reads as TGTGCCAGCAGTGTTCGCCGGGCAATCGAAACCGGGGAGCTGTTTTTT. Protein product: CASSVRRAIETGELFF.

CDR3 region: CASSIGAGLGTEAFF. DNA of the CDR3: TGTGCCAGTAGTATAGGGGCAGGGTTGGGCACTGAAGCTTTCTTT. J is TRBJ1-1 and V is TRBV19, with TRBD1 as a possible D gene (5 bases). From germline, CDR1 is LNHDA and CDR2 SQIVND (reference sequence). Trimming cost V 1 base and J 4 bases, with 13 bases left between them. This CDR3 contains 15 residues.

The V and J genes are TRBV6-5 and TRBJ1-5; D remains unclear. V was cut by 5 bases and J by 4 bases, with 9 bases left in between. The CDR3 is 13 residues long. Germline loops: CDR1 MNHEY, CDR2 SVGAGI. Written as DNA, the CDR3 is TGTGCCAGCAGTCCGGGCCTTAATCAGCCCCAGCATTTT. Amino acids: CASSPGLNQPQHF.

The chain employs TRBV6-5 and TRBJ2-5; possibly TRBD1 for D (6 bases). Per the germline V gene, CDR1 is MNHEY and CDR2 is SVGAGI. The CDR3 contains 13 residues. V gave up 7 bases and J gave up 0 bases, with 9 bases separating them. The CDR3 coding sequence is TGTGCCAGCAACCAGGGGTACCAAGAGACCCAGTACTTC. The encoded protein is CASNQGYQETQYF.

The chain couples TRBV18 to TRBJ2-7, with 8 bases matching TRBD1. With V trimmed by 4 bases and J by 2 bases, 4 bases remained unmatched. Germline V CDR1 and CDR2: KGHSH, LQKENI. This CDR3 is built from 14 residues. Written as DNA, the CDR3 is TGTGCCAGCTCACAGCAGGGGGCAGCCTACGAGCAGTACTTC. The encoded protein is CASSQQGAAYEQYF.

This clone was found once. The chain couples TRBV18 to TRBJ2-5; D might be TRBD1 (7 bases). This CDR3 is 15 amino acids long. Germline lookup yields CDR1 KGHSH and CDR2 LQKENI. The V end lost 1 base, the J end lost 1 base, and 10 bases lay between the germline ends. CDR3 bases: TGTGCCAGCTCACCACGGGGGGACAGCCAAGAGACCCAGTACTTC. Translated: CASSPRGDSQETQYF.

The chain links TRBV28 to TRBJ2-5; D remains unclear. The J call could be wrong; TRBJ2-7 is a better fit for the DNA end. Germline values: CDR1 MDHEN, CDR2 SYDVKM. This CDR3 has 12 residues. DNA of the CDR3: TGTGCCAGCAGTTTATCCTACTACGAGCAGTACTTC. As protein: CASSLSYYEQYF.

This clone has just a few counts. The rearrangement uses TRBV6-5 and TRBJ2-7, with TRBD1 matching over 10 bases. After removal of 5 bases from V and 5 bases from J, the junction contained 6 bases not matched to a gene. This CDR3 spans 14 amino acids. Germline V gene data show CDR1 as MNHEY and CDR2 as SVGAGI. CDR3 in amino acids: CASSQSTGGHEQYF. CDR3 nucleotide sequence: TGTGCCAGCAGTCAGTCGACAGGGGGCCACGAGCAGTACTTC.

The chain is built from TRBV2 and TRBJ1-2; D uncertain. V lost 7 bases, J lost 4 bases, and 13 bases lay in between. Germline V CDR1 and CDR2: SNHLY, FYNNEI. The CDR3 has 13 residues. DNA of the CDR3: TGTGCCAGCATTCAATGGGAGGGCTATGGCTACACCTTC. Amino acids: CASIQWEGYGYTF.

This chain uses TRBV27 with TRBJ1-5; D not resolved. The germline V and J ends were trimmed by 3 bases and 4 bases, with 7 bases remaining between them. CDR3 length equals 13 residues. Germline-derived CDR1 and CDR2 are MNHEY and SMNVEV (reference sequence). The CDR3 loop is CASSFMGNQPQHF. In nucleotides, the CDR3 is TGTGCCAGCAGTTTTATGGGGAATCAGCCCCAGCATTTT.

The chain links TRBV5-4 to TRBJ2-7; 12 bases fit TRBD2. This CDR3 is 16 amino acids long. The J segment lost 3 bases and the V segment lost 4 bases, leaving 8 bases of the junction unmatched. CDR1 is SGHNT, CDR2 YYREEE, per germline (reference sequence). The chain's CDR3 is CASSRLAGVINYEQYF. In nucleotides, the CDR3 is TGTGCCAGCAGCCGACTAGCGGGGGTTATTAACTACGAGCAGTACTTC.